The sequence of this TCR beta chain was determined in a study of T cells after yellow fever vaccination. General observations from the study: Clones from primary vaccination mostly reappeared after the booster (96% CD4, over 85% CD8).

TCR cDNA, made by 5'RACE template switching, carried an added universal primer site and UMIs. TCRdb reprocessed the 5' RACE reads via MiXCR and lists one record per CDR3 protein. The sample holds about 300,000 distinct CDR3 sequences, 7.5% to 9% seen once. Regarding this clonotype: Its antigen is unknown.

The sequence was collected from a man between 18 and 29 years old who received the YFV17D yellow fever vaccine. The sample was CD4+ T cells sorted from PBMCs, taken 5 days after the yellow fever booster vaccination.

The CDR3 sequence is CASGDPQGTEAFF. DNA for the CDR3: TGTGCCAGCGGCGATCCCCAGGGCACTGAAGCTTTCTTT. J is TRBJ1-1 and V is TRBV28; D possibly corresponds to TRBD1 (5 bases). CDR1 and CDR2 from the germline V gene are MDHEN and SYDVKM. This CDR3 has 13 residues. V lost 8 bases and J 4 bases, leaving 14 bases between the germline ends. Supplemented by reference TRBV28 and TRBJ1-1, the full variable domain reads DVKVTQSSRYLVKRTGEKVFLECVQDMDHENMFWYRQDPGLGLRLIYFSYDVKMKEKGDIPEGYSVSREKKERFSLILESASTNQTSMYLCASGDPQGTEAFFGQGTRLTVV.